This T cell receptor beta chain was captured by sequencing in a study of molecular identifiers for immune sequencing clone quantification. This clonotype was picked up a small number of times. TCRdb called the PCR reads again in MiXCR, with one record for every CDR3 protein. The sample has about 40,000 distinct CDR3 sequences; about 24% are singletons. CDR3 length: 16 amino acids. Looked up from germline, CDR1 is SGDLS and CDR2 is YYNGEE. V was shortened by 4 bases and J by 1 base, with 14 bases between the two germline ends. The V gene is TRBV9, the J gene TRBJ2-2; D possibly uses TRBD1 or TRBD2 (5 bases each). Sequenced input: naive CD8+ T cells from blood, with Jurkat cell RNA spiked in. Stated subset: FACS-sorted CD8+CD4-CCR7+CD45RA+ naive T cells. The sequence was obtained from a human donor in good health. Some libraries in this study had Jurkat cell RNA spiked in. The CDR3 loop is CASSLSPGRNTGELFF. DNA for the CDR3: TGTGCCAGCAGCCTTTCACCGGGACGGAACACCGGGGAGCTGTTTTTT. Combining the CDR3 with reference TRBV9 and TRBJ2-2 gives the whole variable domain DSGVTQTPKHLITATGQRVTLRCSPRSGDLSVYWYQQSLDQGLQFLIQYYNGEERAKGNILERFSAQQFPDLHSELNLSSLELGDSALYFCASSLSPGRNTGELFFGEGSRLTVL.